Sequencing of this T cell receptor beta chain was carried out in a study of T-cell reconstitution after alpha-beta-depleted transplantation in children. TCRbeta library construction was performed incorporating unique molecular identifiers. TCRdb re-derived calls from the PCR reads in MiXCR, one entry per CDR3 protein. The data show roughly 100,000 distinct CDR3 sequences, roughly 8.8% seen once. Trimming removed 5 bases at V and 13 bases at J, with 17 bases between. CDR3 length: 12 amino acids. Material: PBMCs from the stem cell graft donor, obtained from the stem cell graft. The chain carries TRBV12-3 or TRBV12-4 and TRBJ1-2, with D possibly TRBD1 on 5 matching bases. The receptor was derived from a human donor who donated a stem cell graft to a child with congenital amegakaryocytic thrombocytopenia. CDR3 bases: TGTGCCAGCAGTACCCCCGGGGGAGGCCCCACCTTC. The encoded protein is CASSTPGGGPTF.